Listed below are T cell receptor beta chains from one sample, sequenced in a study of CD8+ T cells in alopecia areata. The assay was immunoSEQ multiplex PCR, and TCRdb's table has in-frame clones only and misses some. This table has over 200,000 clones, about 53% appearing once. Sequencing was performed on CD4+ T cells sorted from blood, taken at week 0. The receptors were sampled from a human donor with alopecia areata. The CDR3 runs from the conserved cysteine through the conserved F or W. The order of the fields is clone size, V gene, J gene, D gene, CDR3 DNA, CDR3 protein. D genes are given only for firm matches. Expanded clones are given a class, and other clones once, few, many or no size at all.

abundance: once
v_gene: TRBV18
j_gene: TRBJ2-1
d_gene: TRBD1
CDR3nt: TGTGCCAGCTCACCCCAGGGGGCAAATTCCTACAATGAGCAGTTCTTC
CDR3aa: CASSPQGANSYNEQFF

abundance: -
v_gene: TRBV4-2
j_gene: TRBJ1-1
d_gene: -
CDR3nt: TGTGCCAGCAGCCAAGGGGGACCCAAGAACACTGAAGCTTTCTTT
CDR3aa: CASSQGGPKNTEAFF

abundance: -
v_gene: TRBV10-3
j_gene: TRBJ1-1
d_gene: -
CDR3nt: TGTGCCATCAGTGAGAGAGACCGAAGTGAAGCTTTCTTT
CDR3aa: CAISERDRSEAFF

abundance: -
v_gene: TRBV30
j_gene: TRBJ1-5
d_gene: TRBD1
CDR3nt: TGTGCCTGGAGTCCTCGGGACAGGGGCGGCAATCAGCCCCAGCATTTT
CDR3aa: CAWSPRDRGGNQPQHF

abundance: few
v_gene: TRBV2
j_gene: TRBJ2-7
d_gene: -
CDR3nt: TGTGCCAGCACGGGGACTGGGGAGCAGTACTTC
CDR3aa: CASTGTGEQYF

abundance: -
v_gene: TRBV27
j_gene: TRBJ1-2
d_gene: TRBD1
CDR3nt: TGTGCCAGCAGTTTATTTGGGACAGGGGTCTATGGCTACACCTTC
CDR3aa: CASSLFGTGVYGYTF

abundance: -
v_gene: TRBV30
j_gene: TRBJ2-1
d_gene: -
CDR3nt: TGTGCCTGGAGTGAAGGTAGGAGCGTCGATGAGCAGTTCTTC
CDR3aa: CAWSEGRSVDEQFF

abundance: -
v_gene: TRBV10-3
j_gene: TRBJ1-1
d_gene: -
CDR3nt: TGTGCCATCAGGGGCCACGCGGGGGACACTGAAGCTTTCTTT
CDR3aa: CAIRGHAGDTEAFF

abundance: -
v_gene: TRBV27
j_gene: TRBJ1-6
d_gene: -
CDR3nt: TGTGCCACTGAACGGGGGGGGTCACCCCTCCACTTT
CDR3aa: CATERGGSPLHF

abundance: -
v_gene: TRBV7-8
j_gene: TRBJ2-1
d_gene: -
CDR3nt: TGTGCCAGCAGCTTATCTCCGGGAATATCCTACAATGAGCAGTTCTTC
CDR3aa: CASSLSPGISYNEQFF

abundance: few
v_gene: TRBV30
j_gene: TRBJ2-1
d_gene: TRBD2
CDR3nt: TGTGCCTGGTCTAGCGGGAGATACAATGAGCAGTTCTTC
CDR3aa: CAWSSGRYNEQFF

abundance: many
v_gene: TRBV18
j_gene: TRBJ2-1
d_gene: -
CDR3nt: TGTGCCAGCTCACCAGAGCGCAAATACAATGAGCAGTTCTTC
CDR3aa: CASSPERKYNEQFF

abundance: -
v_gene: TRBV30
j_gene: TRBJ1-6
d_gene: TRBD1
CDR3nt: TGTGCCGGGACAGGCATCTATAATTCACCCCTCCACTTT
CDR3aa: CAGTGIYNSPLHF

abundance: -
v_gene: TRBV5-1
j_gene: TRBJ1-4
d_gene: -
CDR3nt: TGCGCCAGCAGCCTACAGGGAAGGGGTGAAAAACTGTTTTTT
CDR3aa: CASSLQGRGEKLFF

abundance: -
v_gene: TRBV7-9
j_gene: TRBJ1-1
d_gene: -
CDR3nt: TGTGCCACCGGGGGGGACACCTCGAACACTGAAGCTTTCTTT
CDR3aa: CATGGDTSNTEAFF

abundance: few
v_gene: TRBV2
j_gene: TRBJ2-1
d_gene: -
CDR3nt: TGTGCCAGCAGTGAAGAGAGGACCCGCTACAATGAGCAGTTCTTC
CDR3aa: CASSEERTRYNEQFF

abundance: -
v_gene: TRBV2
j_gene: TRBJ1-1
d_gene: -
CDR3nt: TGTGCCAGCAGTAGACACAGGGAAGACACTGAAGCTTTCTTT
CDR3aa: CASSRHREDTEAFF

abundance: few
v_gene: TRBV6-1
j_gene: TRBJ1-1
d_gene: -
CDR3nt: TGTGCCAGCACCCCACGACAAAACACTGAAGCTTTCTTT
CDR3aa: CASTPRQNTEAFF

abundance: -
v_gene: TRBV2
j_gene: TRBJ2-1
d_gene: -
CDR3nt: TGTGCCAGCGGGGAGGCTGCTTACAATGAGCAGTTCTTC
CDR3aa: CASGEAAYNEQFF

abundance: -
v_gene: TRBV10-3
j_gene: TRBJ1-5
d_gene: -
CDR3nt: TGTGCCATCAGTGATCTGTCCGATCAGCCCCAGCATTTT
CDR3aa: CAISDLSDQPQHF

abundance: few
v_gene: TRBV5-1
j_gene: TRBJ2-7
d_gene: TRBD2
CDR3nt: TGCGCCAGCAGTTCCCAGCGGGGGACCTCTACAGCCTACGAGCAGTACTTC
CDR3aa: CASSSQRGTSTAYEQYF

abundance: once
v_gene: TRBV18
j_gene: TRBJ1-2
d_gene: -
CDR3nt: TGTGCCAGCTCACCAACTTCGACAGAGCCCCATGGCTACACCTTC
CDR3aa: CASSPTSTEPHGYTF

abundance: -
v_gene: TRBV5-1
j_gene: TRBJ2-7
d_gene: TRBD1
CDR3nt: TGCGCCAGCAGCCCGGACAGGGGCGATAACGAGCAGTACTTC
CDR3aa: CASSPDRGDNEQYF

abundance: -
v_gene: TRBV5-6
j_gene: TRBJ1-1
d_gene: -
CDR3nt: TGTGCCAGCAGCCCCGTCCAGAACACTGAAGCTTTCTTT
CDR3aa: CASSPVQNTEAFF

abundance: -
v_gene: TRBV30
j_gene: TRBJ1-2
d_gene: -
CDR3nt: TGTGCCCAGGGGAGGGGCGGCTATGGCTACACCTTC
CDR3aa: CAQGRGGYGYTF

abundance: -
v_gene: TRBV15
j_gene: TRBJ2-4
d_gene: -
CDR3nt: TGTGCCACCAGCAGAGGAGTACAGGGCGCACAAAACATTCAGTACTTC
CDR3aa: CATSRGVQGAQNIQYF

abundance: -
v_gene: TRBV6-5
j_gene: TRBJ2-1
d_gene: -
CDR3nt: TGTGCCAGCACCAACGGGGGTCCCTACAATGAGCAGTTCTTC
CDR3aa: CASTNGGPYNEQFF

abundance: -
v_gene: TRBV6-6
j_gene: TRBJ1-1
d_gene: -
CDR3nt: TGTGCCAGCAGCCCCGTGAGGACATCCGGGGACACTGAAGCTTTCTTT
CDR3aa: CASSPVRTSGDTEAFF

abundance: -
v_gene: TRBV5-6
j_gene: TRBJ1-1
d_gene: TRBD1
CDR3nt: TGTGCCAGCAGCTTGGTCCCGGGACAGGGGGCTGAAGCTTTCTTT
CDR3aa: CASSLVPGQGAEAFF

abundance: -
v_gene: TRBV5-1
j_gene: TRBJ1-2
d_gene: -
CDR3nt: TGCGCCAGCAGCTTGACCGCCGGACCCCGCGGCTACACCTTC
CDR3aa: CASSLTAGPRGYTF

abundance: few
v_gene: TRBV6-5
j_gene: TRBJ2-7
d_gene: TRBD1
CDR3nt: TGTGCCAGCAGTTCCGGGACAGGGGGATCCTACGAGCAGTACTTC
CDR3aa: CASSSGTGGSYEQYF

abundance: -
v_gene: TRBV30
j_gene: TRBJ2-7
d_gene: -
CDR3nt: TGTGCCTGGAGTGTAGGGAGGGAGCAGTACTTC
CDR3aa: CAWSVGREQYF

abundance: -
v_gene: TRBV30
j_gene: TRBJ1-2
d_gene: -
CDR3nt: TGTGCCTGGAGGCCGACAGTTCGTGGGGGCTACACCTTC
CDR3aa: CAWRPTVRGGYTF

abundance: -
v_gene: TRBV4-2
j_gene: TRBJ2-3
d_gene: TRBD2
CDR3nt: TGTGCCAGCAGCCGAGATCTAGCGGGAGACCGGCAGTATTTT
CDR3aa: CASSRDLAGDRQYF

abundance: few
v_gene: TRBV7-2
j_gene: TRBJ2-2
d_gene: TRBD1
CDR3nt: TGTGCCAGCAGCTGGGGACAGGTTGCCGGGGAGCTGTTTTTT
CDR3aa: CASSWGQVAGELFF

abundance: -
v_gene: TRBV5-6
j_gene: TRBJ1-6
d_gene: -
CDR3nt: TGTGCCAGCAGCCACTCCGGCTCCTATAATTCACCCCTCCACTTT
CDR3aa: CASSHSGSYNSPLHF

abundance: -
v_gene: TRBV4-1
j_gene: TRBJ2-1
d_gene: -
CDR3nt: TGCGCCAGCAGCCAAGTCACTCGGAATGAGCAGTTCTTC
CDR3aa: CASSQVTRNEQFF

abundance: few
v_gene: TRBV5-6
j_gene: TRBJ1-1
d_gene: -
CDR3nt: TGTGCCAGCAGCTTGGTCGGCATAAGGGACACTGAAGCTTTCTTT
CDR3aa: CASSLVGIRDTEAFF

abundance: -
v_gene: TRBV5-4
j_gene: TRBJ1-5
d_gene: -
CDR3nt: TGTGCCAGCAGCTTGTCGGGGGCGGGACAGCCCCAGCATTTT
CDR3aa: CASSLSGAGQPQHF

abundance: few
v_gene: TRBV30
j_gene: TRBJ2-3
d_gene: -
CDR3nt: TGTGCCTGGAGTGTGCAGCGTACCACAGATACGCAGTATTTT
CDR3aa: CAWSVQRTTDTQYF

abundance: -
v_gene: TRBV19
j_gene: TRBJ1-1
d_gene: TRBD1
CDR3nt: TGTGCCAGTAGAGACAGGGTCGACACTGAAGCTTTCTTT
CDR3aa: CASRDRVDTEAFF

abundance: -
v_gene: TRBV30
j_gene: TRBJ1-6
d_gene: TRBD1
CDR3nt: TGTGCCTGGTGGACAGGGGGTAGGTCACCCCTCCACTTT
CDR3aa: CAWWTGGRSPLHF

abundance: -
v_gene: TRBV9
j_gene: TRBJ2-7
d_gene: TRBD1
CDR3nt: TGTGCCAGCAGCGTAGGACAGGGGGCTGGGTTATACGAGCAGTACTTC
CDR3aa: CASSVGQGAGLYEQYF

abundance: -
v_gene: TRBV4-1
j_gene: TRBJ1-2
d_gene: TRBD1
CDR3nt: TGCGCCAGCCGGGGACTAGGACAGGGGCTGCCGGGGGGCGGCTACACCTTC
CDR3aa: CASRGLGQGLPGGGYTF

abundance: -
v_gene: TRBV15
j_gene: TRBJ1-1
d_gene: -
CDR3nt: TGTGCCACCAGCAGAGTAGCAACAGCCAGGCTGAACACTGAAGCTTTCTTT
CDR3aa: CATSRVATARLNTEAFF

abundance: once
v_gene: TRBV4-1
j_gene: TRBJ1-2
d_gene: -
CDR3nt: TGCGCCAGCAGCCAAGACCCCGCCGGAGGCTACACCTTC
CDR3aa: CASSQDPAGGYTF

abundance: -
v_gene: TRBV30
j_gene: TRBJ2-1
d_gene: -
CDR3nt: TGTGCCTGGCGGCCTCCCCCCTTCTACAATGAGCAGTTCTTC
CDR3aa: CAWRPPPFYNEQFF

abundance: -
v_gene: TRBV10-3
j_gene: TRBJ1-5
d_gene: TRBD1
CDR3nt: TGTGCCACCGCCGACAGGGATGATCAGCCCCAGCATTTT
CDR3aa: CATADRDDQPQHF

abundance: -
v_gene: TRBV9
j_gene: TRBJ2-2
d_gene: -
CDR3nt: TGTGCCAGCAGCACCTGGGGCGGTCTGGGTACCGGGGAGCTGTTTTTT
CDR3aa: CASSTWGGLGTGELFF

abundance: -
v_gene: TRBV6-5
j_gene: TRBJ2-4
d_gene: -
CDR3nt: TGTGCCAGCAGCGAAATGAGGGCTTTCAAAAACATTCAGTACTTC
CDR3aa: CASSEMRAFKNIQYF